These 19 T cell receptor beta chains were sequenced from one sample in a study of T cell responses to AZD1222 COVID-19 vaccine. Assay used: immunoSEQ multiplex PCR; TCRdb lists only in-frame clones, some missing. The table includes approximately 200,000 clones, around 93% detected once. This sample comprised peripheral blood, obtained on day 0 of AZD1222 vaccination. Receptors originate from an adult in good health.

The chain recombines TRBV19 with TRBJ2-2, with D tentatively TRBD1 or TRBD2 (6 bases each). V was shortened by 8 bases and J by 8 bases, with 18 bases between the two germline ends. Germline V gives CDR1 LNHDA, CDR2 SQIVND (reference sequence). This CDR3 has 14 amino acids. The CDR3 DNA follows: TGTGCCAGTTCGGGGGCCCGAGGCCGGGGGGAGCTGTTTTTT. Its translation is CASSGARGRGELFF.

The rearrangement links TRBV9 to TRBJ1-1; the D gene is possibly TRBD1 (5 bases). CDR3 length: 15 amino acids. V was shortened by 3 bases and J by 1 base, with 13 bases between the two germline ends. Germline V CDR1 and CDR2: SGDLS, YYNGEE. In DNA, the CDR3 is TGTGCCAGCAGCGAATCGACAGTCTCGAACACTGAAGCTTTCTTT. Translated, it gives CASSESTVSNTEAFF.

The chain employs TRBV29-1 and TRBJ1-1; D ambiguous. V was pared by 6 bases and J by 11 bases, with 19 bases between. This CDR3 has 12 residues. Germline values: CDR1 SQVTM, CDR2 ANQGSEA. CDR3 DNA sequence: TGCAGCGTCGGACTGACCCAAACTGGGGCTTTCTTT. Protein: CSVGLTQTGAFF.

The J gene is TRBJ2-7, the V gene TRBV19; D may be TRBD2 (6 bases). CDR3 length equals 14 residues. Germline CDR1 LNHDA, CDR2 SQIVND (reference sequence). The V gene lost 6 bases and the J gene lost 3 bases, with 15 bases spanning the gap. DNA for the CDR3: TGTGCCAGTAGCATGGGGACTCATTACTACGAGCAGTACTTC. It specifies CASSMGTHYYEQYF.

CDR3 protein: CASSSPWGLFTGELFF. CDR3 nucleotide sequence: TGTGCCAGCAGCTCGCCTTGGGGACTATTCACCGGGGAGCTGTTTTTT. The chain carries TRBV5-8 and TRBJ2-2; 7 nucleotides match TRBD2. The CDR3 runs to 16 residues. V trimming: 3 bases; J trimming: 4 bases; junction bases outside the gene matches: 9. CDR1 SGHTS and CDR2 YDEGEE come from the germline V gene.

The CDR3 reads CASSSQPKGYGYTF. The CDR3 DNA sequence: TGTGCCAGCAGTTCACAGCCAAAAGGGTATGGCTACACCTTC. The chain has TRBV27 and TRBJ1-2; D is ambiguous. V lost 4 bases and J 5 bases, leaving 14 bases between the germline ends. The CDR3 extends over 14 amino acids. Per germline, CDR1 MNHEY and CDR2 SMNVEV (reference sequence).

The V gene is TRBV6-1, the J gene TRBJ1-4, with 8 nucleotides matching TRBD1. The CDR3 spans 14 residues. Germline V gene sequence: CDR1 MNHNS, CDR2 SASEGT. V shed 3 bases, J shed 8 bases, and the junction held 5 bases outside the gene matches. This chain's CDR3 is CASSEQGAWEKLFF. In DNA, the CDR3 is TGTGCCAGCAGTGAGCAGGGGGCTTGGGAAAAACTGTTTTTT.

The V gene is TRBV10-3, the J gene TRBJ2-3; D unclear. The CDR3 length is 15 residues. V was trimmed by 8 bases and J by 2 bases, leaving 17 bases between them. Germline CDR1 ENHRY, CDR2 SYGVKD. CDR3 DNA sequence: TGTGCCATCCGATCTATTGGGCCTTACACAGATACGCAGTATTTT. Translation: CAIRSIGPYTDTQYF.

The CDR3 DNA reads as TGTGCCAGCAGTGACGGGACATTTGCTCAGCCCCAGCATTTT. This gives the protein CASSDGTFAQPQHF. The rearrangement uses TRBV25-1 and TRBJ1-5, with D maybe TRBD1 (6 bases). CDR1 is MGHDK, CDR2 SYGVNS, per germline. V was trimmed by 3 bases and J by 6 bases, leaving 12 bases between them. This CDR3 has 14 amino acids.

The count of this clone is one. This chain joins TRBV5-6 and TRBJ1-5; perhaps TRBD1 as D (6 bases). The CDR3 extends over 16 amino acids. Per the germline V gene, CDR1 is SGHDT and CDR2 is YYEEEE. V gave up 3 bases and J gave up 6 bases, with 19 bases separating them. CDR3 amino acids: CASSSSGGGWVQPQHF. DNA of the CDR3: TGTGCCAGCAGCTCGTCCGGGGGGGGCTGGGTTCAGCCCCAGCATTTT.

Concerning this clone itself: Compared with germline, one end of the junction differs, possibly owing to a read error. The chain employs TRBV7-7 and TRBJ2-2; the match to TRBD2 covers 9 bases. Germline V gives CDR1 SSHAT, CDR2 FNYEAQ (reference sequence). The CDR3 loop spans 16 amino acids. CDR3 in DNA: TGTGCTAGCAGCTCATCGGGACTAGCTGCAACCGGGGAGCTGTTTTTT. Its protein product is CASSSSGLAATGELFF.

This chain joins TRBV28 and TRBJ2-7, with 9 bases identical to TRBD1. Germline trimming cut 1 base from V and 5 bases from J; bases unmatched to any gene: 6. CDR3 length equals 15 residues. The germline CDR1 and CDR2 sequences are MDHEN and SYDVKM. DNA of the CDR3: TGTGCCAGCAGTTTATTGGCGGACAGGGGAGACGAGCAGTACTTC. It specifies CASSLLADRGDEQYF. The variable domain in full, with the rest retrieved from reference TRBV28 and TRBJ2-7, is DVKVTQSSRYLVKRTGEKVFLECVQDMDHENMFWYRQDPGLGLRLIYFSYDVKMKEKGDIPEGYSVSREKKERFSLILESASTNQTSMYLCASSLLADRGDEQYFGPGTRLTVT.

This sequence joins TRBV11-2 and TRBJ1-3; no clear D. CDR3 size: 12 residues. CDR1 and CDR2 (germline): SGHAT, FQNNGV. V gave up 5 bases and J gave up 4 bases, with 6 bases separating them. The CDR3: CASSQLGNTIYF. For the CDR3, the DNA is TGTGCCAGCAGCCAATTAGGAAACACCATATATTTT.

The V gene is TRBV5-1, the J gene TRBJ1-4, with a weak D call TRBD1 (5 bases). The germline V gene encodes CDR1 SGHRS and CDR2 YFSETQ. V lost 3 bases to trimming and J lost 0 bases, with 9 bases between them. This CDR3 is built from 15 residues. CDR3 coding DNA: TGCGCCAGCAGCTCCACAGGAACAACTAATGAAAAACTGTTTTTT. Translated, it gives CASSSTGTTNEKLFF. Full variable domain (missing parts from reference TRBV5-1 and TRBJ1-4): KAGVTQTPRYLIKTRGQQVTLSCSPISGHRSVSWYQQTPGQGLQFLFEYFSETQRNKGNFPGRFSGRQFSNSRSEMNVSTLELGDSALYLCASSSTGTTNEKLFFGSGTQLSVL.

The chain couples TRBV14 to TRBJ2-3, with 12 bases matching TRBD2. Germline loops: CDR1 SGHDN, CDR2 FVKESK. CDR3 length: 18 amino acids. V dropped 3 bases and J dropped 2; count of bases not matched to a gene: 9. The CDR3 reads CASSHSTSGRVFTDTQYF. The CDR3 DNA sequence: TGTGCCAGCAGCCATTCGACTAGCGGGAGAGTTTTCACAGATACGCAGTATTTT.

The chain couples TRBV5-6 to TRBJ1-1; D not resolved. V was cut by 0 bases and J by 6 bases, with 9 bases left in between. Germline CDR1 reads SGHDT; CDR2 reads YYEEEE. The CDR3 has 13 residues. CDR3 in DNA: TGTGCCAGCAGCTTGGACGTCCCCCCTGAAGCTTTCTTT. It codes for CASSLDVPPEAFF.

This chain uses TRBV27 with TRBJ1-5, with TRBD1 identical over 8 bases. Unmatched junction bases numbered 10, after V lost 5 bases and J lost 7 bases. Per the germline V gene, CDR1 is MNHEY and CDR2 is SMNVEV (reference sequence). CDR3 length: 15 residues. The CDR3, as DNA: TGTGCCAGCAGTACCGGGACAGGACTGATCCAGCCCCAGCATTTT. Residues: CASSTGTGLIQPQHF.

This chain uses TRBV7-6 with TRBJ1-6, with a weak D call TRBD1 (5 bases). V lost 2 bases, J lost 8 bases, and 19 bases lay in between. Germline CDR1 SGHVS, CDR2 FNYEAQ. This CDR3 region has 17 residues. CDR3: CASSLKATGGLDSPLHF. The DNA of the CDR3 is TGTGCCAGCAGCTTAAAGGCAACCGGGGGGTTGGATTCACCCCTCCACTTT.

V gene TRBV19 combines with J gene TRBJ2-7; D may be TRBD1 or TRBD2 (5 bases each). Per the germline V gene, CDR1 is LNHDA and CDR2 is SQIVND (reference sequence). V dropped 5 bases and J dropped 5 bases, with 19 bases sitting between them. The CDR3 runs to 15 residues. The CDR3 protein is CASSLIPGTGHEQYF. The CDR3 bases are TGTGCCAGTAGTTTAATTCCGGGAACAGGCCACGAGCAGTACTTC.